Listed below are T cell receptor beta chains from one sample, sequenced in a study of CD8+CD57+ T cells in acquired aplastic anemia. MiXCR, run by TCRdb on the reads, gives a single entry per CDR3 protein. The sample lists over 150,000 distinct CDR3 sequences; roughly half were seen once. Sequencing used sorted CD4+, CD8+, or CD8+CD57+ T cells (not recorded which) from PBMCs. These receptors came from a human donor with aplastic anemia. The CDR3 runs from the conserved cysteine through the conserved F or W. The D gene is left open where the match is weak. Clone sizes are given selectively: once, few, many, or a class where the clone is expanded.

cdr3_aa cdr3_nt clone_size v_call d_call j_call
CASSLPDFNGELLF TGTGCCAGCAGCTTACCAGATTTCAACGGGGAGCTGCTTTTT - TRBV7-2 - TRBJ2-2
CASSPLPGSDRGPYNEQFF TGTGCCAGCAGTCCCCTACCCGGGTCCGACAGGGGGCCCTACAATGAGCAGTTCTTC few TRBV28 TRBD1 TRBJ2-1
CATKRSSYNSPLHF TGTGCCACCAAGAGGAGCTCCTATAATTCACCCCTCCACTTT many TRBV2 - TRBJ1-6
CASSRQENNSPLHF TGTGCCAGCAGCCGACAGGAGAATAATTCACCCCTCCACTTT few TRBV2 - TRBJ1-6
CATSGTGPTEAFF TGTGCCACCAGTGGGACAGGGCCCACTGAAGCTTTCTTT once TRBV24-1 TRBD1 TRBJ1-1
CASSKQGTNQPQHF TGTGCCAGTAGCAAACAGGGGACCAATCAGCCCCAGCATTTT - TRBV19 TRBD1 TRBJ1-5
CASSQDRSGRASWEQYF TGTGCCAGCAGCCAAGATCGGAGCGGGAGGGCCTCTTGGGAGCAGTACTTC - TRBV4-2 TRBD2 TRBJ2-7
CASSPPTTGGAKAFF TGTGCCAGCAGCCCCCCTACCACAGGGGGTGCTAAAGCTTTCTTT many TRBV7-2 TRBD1 TRBJ1-1
CATSRGGGSWAFF TGTGCCACCAGCAGAGGCGGGGGCTCTTGGGCTTTCTTT - TRBV15 - TRBJ1-1
CASSQDVGTGGEQFF TGCGCCAGCAGCCAAGACGTAGGGACGGGGGGTGAGCAGTTCTTC many TRBV4-1 TRBD2 TRBJ2-1
CASSSGGGADTQYF TGTGCCAGCAGTTCTGGGGGCGGGGCAGATACGCAGTATTTT - TRBV10-3 - TRBJ2-3
CASSNLEPNTEAFF TGTGCCAGCAGTAATCTCGAGCCTAACACTGAAGCTTTCTTT once TRBV25-1 - TRBJ1-1
CSARRQGQPQHF TGCAGTGCTCGAAGACAGGGTCAGCCCCAGCATTTT few TRBV20-1 TRBD1 TRBJ1-5
CASSSVGTYEQYF TGTGCCAGCAGCTCCGTGGGTACCTACGAGCAGTACTTC - TRBV7-9 - TRBJ2-7
CASSSTGGNEQYF TGTGCCAGCAGTTCGACAGGGGGCAACGAGCAGTACTTC - TRBV6-2/TRBV6-3 TRBD1 TRBJ2-7
CASSFGGKGYEQYF TGTGCTAGCAGCTTCGGCGGGAAGGGCTACGAGCAGTACTTC few TRBV7-7 - TRBJ2-7
CASSLRGNRVGSPLHF TGTGCCAGCAGCTTGAGAGGGAACAGGGTCGGTTCACCCCTCCACTTT - TRBV5-4 - TRBJ1-6
CAIKEGGDRGYTF TGTGCCATCAAAGAGGGGGGGGATCGTGGCTACACCTTC few TRBV10-3 - TRBJ1-2
CAISEFSDTQYF TGTGCCATCAGTGAATTTTCAGATACGCAGTATTTT - TRBV10-3 - TRBJ2-3
CASNGWVDPTPEAFF TGTGCCAGCAATGGGTGGGTGGACCCTACCCCTGAAGCTTTCTTT many TRBV6-1 - TRBJ1-1
CASSGIIYNEQFF TGTGCCAGCAGTGGGATAATCTACAATGAGCAGTTCTTC few TRBV2 - TRBJ2-1
CARTRLGGGTYEQYF TGTGCCAGAACACGACTTGGGGGCGGAACCTACGAGCAGTACTTC - TRBV2 - TRBJ2-7
CASSEPFGAGNEQFF TGTGCCAGCAGCGAGCCTTTTGGCGCAGGCAATGAGCAGTTCTTC - TRBV9 - TRBJ2-1
CASSSSEYNEQFF TGTGCCAGCAGTTCCAGCGAGTACAATGAGCAGTTCTTC many TRBV12-3/TRBV12-4 - TRBJ2-1
CAQPRSRIYNEQFF TGTGCCCAGCCAAGGTCGCGGATTTACAATGAGCAGTTCTTC - TRBV2 - TRBJ2-1
CASSTGTTNTGELFF TGTGCCAGTAGTACCGGGACGACGAACACCGGGGAGCTGTTTTTT - TRBV19 - TRBJ2-2
CASSGNRGETYEQYF TGTGCCAGCAGTGGAAACAGGGGTGAGACCTACGAGCAGTACTTC - TRBV25-1 TRBD1 TRBJ2-7
CASSFYRGQGEHFF TGTGCCAGCAGTTTTTACAGGGGCCAGGGTGAGCATTTCTTC - TRBV28 TRBD1 TRBJ2-1
CASSLLRDRGNEQYF TGCGCCAGCAGCCTTCTCCGGGACAGGGGGAACGAGCAGTACTTC many TRBV4-1 TRBD1 TRBJ2-7
CASSGDRGREQYF TGTGCCAGCAGTGGGGACAGGGGGCGGGAGCAGTACTTC once TRBV2 TRBD1 TRBJ2-7
CASSPPPDRGINEQYF TGTGCCAGCAGTCCGCCCCCCGACAGGGGCATCAACGAGCAGTACTTC - TRBV25-1 TRBD1 TRBJ2-7
CASSDRSEQYF TGTGCCAGCAGTGACAGGTCCGAGCAGTACTTC - TRBV2 - TRBJ2-7
CATSSGGPGNEQFF TGCGCCACCTCTTCGGGGGGGCCAGGGAATGAGCAGTTCTTC many TRBV10-1 TRBD2 TRBJ2-1
CASSSLDHRGDTIYF TGTGCCAGCAGCTCACTAGACCACAGGGGCGACACCATATATTTT many TRBV13 TRBD1 TRBJ1-3
CASSMDRDDSPLHF TGTGCCAGCAGCATGGACAGGGACGACTCACCCCTCCACTTT - TRBV7-9 TRBD1 TRBJ1-6